This T cell receptor beta chain was observed in a study of CD39 and CD103 CD8 tumor-infiltrating T cells. Notes on the study in general: Unlike DN TIL clonotypes, DP TIL clonotypes seldom appeared in blood.

There are 13 residues in the CDR3. The V and J ends lost 6 bases and 2 bases respectively, with 9 bases between them. Germline V gene lookup returns CDR1 SGHDN and CDR2 FVKESK. The protocol was immunoSEQ multiplex PCR, while the TCRdb copy is restricted to in-frame clones and leaves out a portion. The sample lists fewer than 2,000 clones; nearly 75% were seen once. A few counts support this clone. The antigen remains unidentified. T lymphocytes were enriched from thawed cells by negative selection, adding EpCAM beads for tumor-infiltrating lymphocytes. CD8 TILs were sorted as CD3+CD4-CD8+CD45RA-, split by CD39/CD103 into DN, SP, DP.

The source material was CD39- CD103- CD8+ T cells sorted from the tumor. Subset indicated: CD103-CD39- double-negative CD45RA- CD8 T cells. This TCR was sampled from a human donor with head and neck squamous cell carcinoma. This chain uses TRBV14 with TRBJ2-3, with no clear D. The DNA of the CDR3 is TGTGCCAGCAGTCTTGGAGTCACAGATACGCAGTATTTT. This encodes CASSLGVTDTQYF.